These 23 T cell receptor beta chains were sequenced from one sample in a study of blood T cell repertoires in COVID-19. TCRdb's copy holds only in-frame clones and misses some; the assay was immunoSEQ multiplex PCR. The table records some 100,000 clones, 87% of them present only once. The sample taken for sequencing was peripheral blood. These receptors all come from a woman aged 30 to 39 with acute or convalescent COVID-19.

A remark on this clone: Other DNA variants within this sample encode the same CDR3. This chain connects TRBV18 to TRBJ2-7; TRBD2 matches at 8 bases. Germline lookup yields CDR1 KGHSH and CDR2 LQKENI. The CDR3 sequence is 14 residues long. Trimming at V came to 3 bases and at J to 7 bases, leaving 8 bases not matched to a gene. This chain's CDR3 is CASSPPAGAGEQYF. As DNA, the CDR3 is TGTGCCAGCTCACCTCCAGCGGGGGCTGGGGAGCAGTACTTC.

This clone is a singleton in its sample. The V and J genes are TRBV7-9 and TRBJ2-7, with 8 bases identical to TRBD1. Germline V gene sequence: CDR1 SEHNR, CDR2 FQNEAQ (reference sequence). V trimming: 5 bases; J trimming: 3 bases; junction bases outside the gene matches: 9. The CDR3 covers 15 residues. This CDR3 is CASSSRDRMIYEQYF. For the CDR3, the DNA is TGTGCCAGCAGCAGCCGGGACAGGATGATCTACGAGCAGTACTTC. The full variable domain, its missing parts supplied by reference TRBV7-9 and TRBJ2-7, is DTGVSQNPRHKITKRGQNVTFRCDPISEHNRLYWYRQTLGQGPEFLTYFQNEAQLEKSRLLSDRFSAERPKGSFSTLEIQRTEQGDSAMYLCASSSRDRMIYEQYFGPGTRLTVT.

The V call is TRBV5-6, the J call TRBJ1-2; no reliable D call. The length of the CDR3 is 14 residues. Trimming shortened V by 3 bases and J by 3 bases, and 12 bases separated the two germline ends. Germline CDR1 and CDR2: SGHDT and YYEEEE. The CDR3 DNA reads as TGTGCCAGCAGCTCAGGACTAGGGCACTATGGCTACACCTTC. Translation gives CASSSGLGHYGYTF.

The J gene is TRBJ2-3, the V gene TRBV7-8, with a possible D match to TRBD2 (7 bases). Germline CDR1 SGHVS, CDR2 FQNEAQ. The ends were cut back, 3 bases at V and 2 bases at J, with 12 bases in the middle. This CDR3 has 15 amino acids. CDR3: CASSLAGAITDTQYF. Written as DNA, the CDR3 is TGTGCCAGCAGCTTGGCGGGGGCTATCACAGATACGCAGTATTTT. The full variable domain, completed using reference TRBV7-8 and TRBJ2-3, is GAGVSQSPRYKVAKRGQDVALRCDPISGHVSLFWYQQALGQGPEFLTYFQNEAQLDKSGLPSDRFFAERPEGSVSTLKIQRTQQEDSAVYLCASSLAGAITDTQYFGPGTRLTVL.

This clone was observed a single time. The CDR3 DNA is TGTGCCAGTGATACACCCGGCGGCAATGAGCAGTTCTTC. Translated: CASDTPGGNEQFF. The V call is TRBV19, the J call TRBJ2-1; D gene uncertain. Germline CDR1 LNHDA, CDR2 SQIVND (reference sequence). The V end lost 8 bases, the J end lost 6 bases, and 14 bases lay between the germline ends. The CDR3 spans 13 residues.

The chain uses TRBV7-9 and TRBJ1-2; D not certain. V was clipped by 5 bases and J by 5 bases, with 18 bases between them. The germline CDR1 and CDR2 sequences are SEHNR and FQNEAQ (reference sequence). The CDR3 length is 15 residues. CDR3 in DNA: TGTGCCAGCAGCCTCCGGGATCACCCTTGGTATGGCTACACCTTC. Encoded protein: CASSLRDHPWYGYTF.

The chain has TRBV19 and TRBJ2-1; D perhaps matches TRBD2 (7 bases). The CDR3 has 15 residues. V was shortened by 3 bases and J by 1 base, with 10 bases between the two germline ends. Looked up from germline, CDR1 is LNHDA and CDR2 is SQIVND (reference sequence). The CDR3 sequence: CASSIRGASYNEQFF. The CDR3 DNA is TGTGCCAGTAGTATCCGGGGGGCGTCCTACAATGAGCAGTTCTTC.

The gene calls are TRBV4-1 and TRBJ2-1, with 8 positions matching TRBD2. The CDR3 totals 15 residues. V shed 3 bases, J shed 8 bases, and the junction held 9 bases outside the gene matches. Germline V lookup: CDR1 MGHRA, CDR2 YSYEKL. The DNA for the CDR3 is TGCGCCAGCAGCCATGTCCCGGGGGGGCCTGATGAGCAGTTCTTC. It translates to CASSHVPGGPDEQFF.

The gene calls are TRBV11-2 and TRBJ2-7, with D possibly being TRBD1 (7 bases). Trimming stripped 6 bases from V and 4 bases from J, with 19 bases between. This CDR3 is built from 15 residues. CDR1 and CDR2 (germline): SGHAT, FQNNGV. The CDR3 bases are TGTGCCAGCAGTCCTAACAGGGGTGGAGGGTACGAGCAGTACTTC. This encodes CASSPNRGGGYEQYF.

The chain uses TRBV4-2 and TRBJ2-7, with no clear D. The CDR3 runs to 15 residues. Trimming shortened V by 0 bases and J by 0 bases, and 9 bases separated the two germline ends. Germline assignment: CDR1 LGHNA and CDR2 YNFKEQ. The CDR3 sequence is CASSQEMRSSYEQYF. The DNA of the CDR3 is TGTGCCAGCAGCCAAGAAATGAGGAGCTCCTACGAGCAGTACTTC.

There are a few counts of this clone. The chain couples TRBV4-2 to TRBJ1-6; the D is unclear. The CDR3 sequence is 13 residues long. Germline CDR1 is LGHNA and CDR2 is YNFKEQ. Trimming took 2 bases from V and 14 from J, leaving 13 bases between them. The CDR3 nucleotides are TGTGCCAGCAGCCAACTGACAAGTCCAGCCCTCCACTTT. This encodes CASSQLTSPALHF.

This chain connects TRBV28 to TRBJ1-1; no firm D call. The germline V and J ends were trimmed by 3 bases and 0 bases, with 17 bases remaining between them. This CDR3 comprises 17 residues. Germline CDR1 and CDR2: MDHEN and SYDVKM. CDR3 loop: CASSLLGFRSMNTEAFF. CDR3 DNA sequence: TGTGCCAGCAGTTTGCTAGGTTTTAGGAGCATGAACACTGAAGCTTTCTTT.

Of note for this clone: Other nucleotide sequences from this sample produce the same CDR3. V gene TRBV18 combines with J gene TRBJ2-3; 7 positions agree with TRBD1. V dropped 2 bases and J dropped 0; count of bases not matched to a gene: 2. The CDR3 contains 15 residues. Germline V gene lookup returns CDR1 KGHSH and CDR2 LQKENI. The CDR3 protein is CASSPGTVSTDTQYF. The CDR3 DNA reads TGTGCCAGCTCACCAGGGACAGTGAGCACAGATACGCAGTATTTT.

CDR3: CASSLGPSGGPTNEKLFF. In nucleotides, the CDR3 is TGTGCCAGCAGCCTGGGCCCTTCAGGGGGACCTACTAATGAAAAACTGTTTTTT. This chain links TRBV5-6 with TRBJ1-4; 7 bases match TRBD1. The CDR3 loop spans 18 amino acids. V was clipped by 4 bases and J by 2 bases; unmatched bases: 14. Germline V gene sequence: CDR1 SGHDT, CDR2 YYEEEE.

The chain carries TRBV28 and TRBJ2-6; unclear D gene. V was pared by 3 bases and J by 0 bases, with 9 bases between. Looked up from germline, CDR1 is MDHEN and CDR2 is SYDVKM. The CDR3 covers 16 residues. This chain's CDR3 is CASSFHWSSGANVLTF. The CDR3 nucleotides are TGTGCCAGCAGTTTTCACTGGAGCTCTGGGGCCAACGTCCTGACTTTC.

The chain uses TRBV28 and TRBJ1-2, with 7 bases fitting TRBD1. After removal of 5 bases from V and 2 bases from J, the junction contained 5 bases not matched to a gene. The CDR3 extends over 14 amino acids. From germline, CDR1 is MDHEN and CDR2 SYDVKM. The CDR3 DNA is TGTGCCAGCAGTCCGCCGACAGGGAACTATGGCTACACCTTC. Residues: CASSPPTGNYGYTF.

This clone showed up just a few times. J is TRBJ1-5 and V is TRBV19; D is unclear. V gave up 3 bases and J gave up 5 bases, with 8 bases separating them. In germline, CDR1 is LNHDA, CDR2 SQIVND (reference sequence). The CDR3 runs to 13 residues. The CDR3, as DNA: TGTGCCAGTAGTATTCAGAGGGATCAGCCCCAGCATTTT. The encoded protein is CASSIQRDQPQHF.

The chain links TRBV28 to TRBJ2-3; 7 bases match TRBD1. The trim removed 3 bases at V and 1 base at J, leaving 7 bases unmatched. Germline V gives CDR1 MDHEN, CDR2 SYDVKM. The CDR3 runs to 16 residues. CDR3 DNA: TGTGCCAGCAGTTTTCTACAGGGGTATCGCACAGATACGCAGTATTTT. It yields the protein CASSFLQGYRTDTQYF.

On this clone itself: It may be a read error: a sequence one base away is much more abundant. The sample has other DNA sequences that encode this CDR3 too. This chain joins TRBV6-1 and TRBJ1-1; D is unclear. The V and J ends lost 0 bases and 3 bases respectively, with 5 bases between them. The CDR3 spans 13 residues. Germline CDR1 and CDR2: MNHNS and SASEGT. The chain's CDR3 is CASSEAGDTEAFF. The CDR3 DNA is TGTGCCAGCAGTGAAGCAGGAGACACTGAAGCTTTCTTT.

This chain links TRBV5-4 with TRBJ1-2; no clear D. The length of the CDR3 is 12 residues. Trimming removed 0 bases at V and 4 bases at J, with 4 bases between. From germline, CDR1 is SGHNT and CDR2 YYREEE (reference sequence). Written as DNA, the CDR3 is TGTGCCAGCAGCTTGGACAGCTATGGCTACACCTTC. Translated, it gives CASSLDSYGYTF.

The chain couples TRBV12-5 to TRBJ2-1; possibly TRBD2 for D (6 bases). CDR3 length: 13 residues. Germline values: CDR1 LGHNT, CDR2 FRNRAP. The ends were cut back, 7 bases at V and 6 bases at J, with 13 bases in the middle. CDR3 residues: CASDAGTFNEQFF. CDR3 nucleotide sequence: TGTGCTAGTGACGCGGGGACCTTCAATGAGCAGTTCTTC.

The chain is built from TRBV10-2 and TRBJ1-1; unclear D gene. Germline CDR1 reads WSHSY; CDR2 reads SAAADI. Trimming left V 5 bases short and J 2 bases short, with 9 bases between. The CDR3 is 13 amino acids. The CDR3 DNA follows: TGCGCCAGCAGTCTGGAGATAAACACTGAAGCTTTCTTT. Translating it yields CASSLEINTEAFF.

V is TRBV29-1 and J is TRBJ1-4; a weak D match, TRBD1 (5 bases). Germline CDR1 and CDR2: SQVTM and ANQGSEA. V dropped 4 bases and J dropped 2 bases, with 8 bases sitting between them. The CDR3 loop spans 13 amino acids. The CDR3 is CSVGGSTNEKLFF. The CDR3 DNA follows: TGCAGCGTTGGGGGCAGTACTAATGAAAAACTGTTTTTT.